This record concerns one T cell receptor (beta chain) sequence. The target of this receptor is not known. The input lacks base qualities; no much larger clone sits a single base away. The cohort consisted of 666 healthy bone marrow donors. At the time of sampling, every cohort member was nominally healthy, though immune exposures that went unrecorded were likely present. The donor was CMV seronegative and belonged to the group of approximately 320 seronegative cohort members. Each donor provided a peripheral blood sample, and peripheral blood mononuclear cells were used for TCR beta sequencing. The Qiagen DNeasy Blood Extraction Kit was used to extract genomic DNA from the blood cell samples. Libraries were prepared through the immunoSEQ multiplex PCR assay. The multiplex PCR relied on a mix of 60 forward primers for TCR Vbeta segments and 13 reverse primers for TCR Jbeta segments. A multiplex PCR assay on genomic DNA amplified the CDR3 region of rearranged TCR beta genes. On the Illumina HiSeq System, the amplified TCR beta libraries were sequenced as 87-base-pair reads. On the authors' methods: In a later analysis, tens of millions of unique TCR beta chains were counted across the roughly 610 repertoires, and approximately 9.9 million of these chains were shared by at least two donors. To remove PCR and sequencing errors, raw reads were error-corrected and collapsed into unique sequences using a nearest-neighbor algorithm that merged closely related sequences. CDR3 sequences were aligned to IMGT reference sequences to assign V, D and J gene segments. Each retained sequence needed at least a six-nucleotide match to both a V gene segment and a J gene segment. A rearrangement counted as productive if the CDR3 had no stop codons and remained in frame with V and J, and every other rearrangement counted as non-productive. Following IMGT convention, CDR3 was defined as the stretch from the second conserved V-encoded cysteine to the conserved J-encoded phenylalanine. The earlier analysis of 500 to 600 of the donors excluded sequences that lacked an unambiguous match to a single V gene segment. In an earlier analysis of approximately 590 of the donors, a V segment was called functional when productive rearrangements were above 56.7%, and segregating when the standard deviation between donors exceeded 5%. A statistical classification framework was built to diagnose cytomegalovirus status from the catalog of TCR beta chain sequences. V and J gene assignment, in a later analysis, came from comparing TCR nucleotide sequences with IMGT/GENE-DB human TR gene sequences. The TCRdist pipeline was used in a later analysis to assign CDR3 sequences and most-parsimonious VDJ recombination scenarios. A later analysis defined each TCR beta chain by its CDR3 amino acid sequence plus V-gene family, and excluded reads lacking a unique V-gene family. To address suspected cross-contamination and a sequencing artifact, a later analysis removed approximately 590 highly shared, low-generation-probability nucleotide sequences. In a later analysis, a clonal expansion index was calculated for each public chain from normalized within-repertoire ranks of inferred template counts. A later analysis computed generation probabilities with a VDJ recombination model fitted to out-of-frame rearrangements, and checked the results against IGoR. Hypergeometric tests were used in a later analysis to score TCR-TCR, TCR-HLA and TCR-CMV co-occurrence, with a repertoire-size bias correction applied to the TCR pairs. To estimate false discovery rates, a later analysis permuted the HLA or CMV assignments 20 times. A later analysis grouped co-occurring TCRs with DBSCAN, adding TCRdist sequence similarity when clustering within HLA-allele-positive subsets. For co-occurrence clustering, repertoires with fewer than 30,000 or more than 120,000 public chains were excluded, along with four or five repertoires with anomalous nucleotide sharing. The clones in this table, taken by TCRdb from immuneACCESS, are in-frame only. Not every clone is retained; where verified, under half of the shortfall comes from an unresolved V gene, and the cause of the rest is unknown. D and trimming come from the DNA, and the V and J calls and clone size come from that table. The sample contains over 90,000 clones, 66% of them found a single time. The ten largest make up 2.5% to 4% of the sample.

This specimen comes from a study of cytomegalovirus exposure and HLA in healthy donors (dated by TCRdb to between 2016 and 2019). Regarding the study in general: An earlier analysis of approximately 640 of the donors reported 250 to 300 Gb of sequence data and 117 million unique TCR beta sequences from approximately 180 million T cells. The study used immunosequencing to profile the T cell repertoires of several hundred subjects and linked those repertoires to cytomegalovirus serostatus. A later genetic analysis used genome-wide SNP genotypes for about three fifths of the 666 donors, treating that subset as a discovery cohort. On average, about 200,000 unique TCR beta nucleotide sequences were sequenced per donor among 350 to 400 genotyped donors of the cohort, with about 19% of those sequences being non-productive. Both class I and class II loci were covered by HLA typing, at four-digit resolution. The number of typed donors differed by locus: roughly 629-630 for A, B, C, DRB1 and DQB1; 500 to 550 for DQA1; approximately 610 for DPA1; and some 450 for DPB1. Every discovery cohort repertoire had been produced on one sequencing platform. The aim of the study was to test whether cataloging public T cell receptors could identify signatures of past pathogen exposure. A separate validation cohort of 100 to 150 different subjects was used in addition to the approximately 610-subject first cohort. An early release that covered around 590 HLA-typed donors contained approximately 300 gigabases of sequencing data and tens of millions of unique TCR sequences. Five DR-DQ haplotypes were treated as single units for association and clustering because of strong linkage in the cohort. Rather than using new phenotypic data, the later analysis identified candidate immune exposures from TCR beta sequences and from how often those sequences occurred across donors. Donor age, sex, ethnicity and CMV serostatus were compiled alongside the repertoire data. Among the roughly 390 genotyped donors, around 81% belonged to the genetic ancestry cluster associated with self-reported Caucasian donors. High-throughput TCR immunosequencing, statistical association of individual TCRs with disease status, and machine learning were combined to predict cytomegalovirus infection status. An earlier analysis of more than 450 of the donors used high-throughput TCR beta sequencing to judge whether each TCR beta V gene segment behaved as functional or pseudogenic. In a later analysis, previously published TCR beta repertoires from 666 donors were re-analyzed and high-resolution HLA genotyping was added so that TCR occurrence patterns could be studied. Overall results and qualifications from the work: Roughly uniform sequencing depth across donors was assumed in presence/absence analyses, although this assumption may not hold. Because counts were too low, under 20 rarely observed V segments, including chromosome 9 orphons, were left out of the earlier analysis of 500 to 750 of the donors. A further reported finding was that TCR beta sequences accurately predicted the HLA-A and HLA-B alleles for most subjects in the first cohort. Because HLA typing was unavailable for some donors at each locus, only the typed subset was used in association tests. Linkage disequilibrium might explain the correlated functional status among segregating V segments, but an unknown experimental factor could not be excluded. In an earlier analysis of 587 of the donors, most TCR beta V segments appeared in productive rearrangements about 87% or about 30% of the time, broadly matching IMGT annotations. In vitro tests confirmed that a few of the cytomegalovirus-associated TCR beta chains recognize cytomegalovirus antigens. The authors suggested that the approach could potentially be extended to other disease states and immunological phenotypes. According to a later analysis, parvovirus B19, influenza, CMV and Epstein-Barr virus appeared linked to several top co-occurrence clusters. The classifier was reported to diagnose cytomegalovirus status with high specificity and sensitivity in both the original and validation cohorts. Compared with the approximately 700-donor mean, donors in an Asian-associated ancestry cluster had fewer N-insertions in productive TCRs, according to a later genetic analysis. While some public TCRs were present in many individuals, most TCR sequences turned up only very rarely across donors. In a later analysis, TCR association rates were found to vary across HLA loci, with the most associated TCRs seen for DRB1 alleles and the fewest for HLA-C alleles. Specific HLA alleles were associated with 15,000 to 20,000 TCR beta sequences at a false discovery rate of 0.05 in a later analysis. A cluster of highly shared sequence variants was judged likely to represent a technical artifact of the sequencing pipeline. In a later genetic analysis, a missense DCLRE1C variant was associated with V-gene and J-gene trimming of TCR beta chains, and the association was replicated in an independent cohort. Assigning TCR associations to individual alleles was difficult when HLA alleles, especially DR and DQ, strongly co-occurred. A later analysis found that most CMV-associated TCR beta chains appeared HLA-restricted, with HLA associations seemingly driven largely by CMV exposure. The cohort was sequenced for TCR beta chains only, and without alpha or paired-chain data the features that could be detected were limited. For the cohort, immune exposure information was limited to CMV serostatus. The study listed 164 TCR beta chains as associated with cytomegalovirus. Compared with equally common non-associated chains, HLA-associated TCR beta chains in a later analysis were more clonally expanded and had lower generation probabilities.

Specimen: PBMCs. This TCR derives from a woman between 45 and 65 years old in good health and CMV-seronegative.

The CDR3 corresponds to CASSRATSRKTQYF. The base sequence is TGTGCCAGCAGCCGTGCGACAAGCAGGAAGACCCAGTACTTC. The rearrangement joined TRBV7-9 to TRBJ2-5; the D gene identity is not certain. The germline V gene (reference sequence) provides CDR1 SEHNR and CDR2 FQNEAQ. Including cysteine and phenylalanine, the CDR3 has 14 amino acids. Left in the record is the CDR3 DNA by itself, 42 bases read in frame from the first base. Trimming takes 5 bases from V and 6 bases from J, and the germline ends sit 16 bases apart.